The 27 T cell receptor beta chains presented below share a single source sample, sequenced in a study of CXCR3-negative and CXCR3-positive naive CD8 T cells. General study findings and limits: CXCR3-expressing naive cells carried TRB CDR3s more hydrophobic than those of CXCR3-negative naive cells.

In preparing the TRB cDNA libraries, 5' RACE with UMI labels was used. TCRdb re-called the 5' RACE reads; every CDR3 protein appears as one record, without DNA. This sample's table has about 94,000 distinct CDR3 sequences. What these receptors recognize is not known. Source material: naive CXCR3+ CD8+ T cells from blood. The subset here: CD45RO-CCR7+CD27+CD95- naive CD8+ T cells expressing CXCR3 (TNR3+). Receptors were obtained from a human donor in good health. Some clones in this sample may be carry-over from other donors' samples.

The chain joins TRBV12-3 or TRBV12-4 to TRBJ2-1; TCRdb returns TRBD1, unconfirmable since there is no DNA. There are 16 residues in the CDR3. This CDR3 is CASRTAPSKLPNEQFF.

The chain links TRBV7-2 to TRBJ1-1; TCRdb's D gene call, TRBD1, goes unchecked for lack of DNA. This CDR3 region has 18 residues. The germline V gene has CDR1 SGHTA and CDR2 FQGNSA. CDR3 loop: CASSFFWDLTGESTEAFF.

The chain is built from TRBV24-1 and TRBJ2-7; TCRdb designates TRBD1, a call that cannot be tested without DNA. Per the germline V gene, CDR1 is KGHDR and CDR2 is SFDVKD. CDR3 length: 13 residues. The CDR3 sequence: CATSDRTTYEQYF.

The chain uses TRBV14 and TRBJ2-7. CDR1 and CDR2 from the germline V gene are SGHDN and FVKESK. This CDR3 spans 14 amino acids. This chain's CDR3 is CASSQDAETYEQYF.

J is TRBJ2-1 and V is TRBV29-1. Germline V gene sequence: CDR1 SQVTM, CDR2 ANQGSEA. This CDR3 contains 12 residues. The CDR3 loop reads CSVDGLANEQFF.

This sequence joins TRBV5-1 and TRBJ2-2; TCRdb proposes TRBD1, but this gene call is untestable without DNA. This CDR3 has 13 residues. Germline V gene lookup returns CDR1 SGHRS and CDR2 YFSETQ. Here the CDR3 reads CASSLTGAGELFF.

The chain uses TRBV9 and TRBJ2-7. The V gene's germline CDR1 is SGDLS and CDR2 YYNGEE. There are 12 residues in the CDR3. CDR3 region: CASSVGGHEQYF.

V is TRBV7-2 and J is TRBJ1-1; TCRdb returns TRBD1, unconfirmable since there is no DNA. Germline loops: CDR1 SGHTA, CDR2 FQGNSA. The CDR3 totals 13 residues. CDR3 in amino acids: CASSLRGRTEAFF.

This CDR3 is CASSEWASGRTGELFF. V is TRBV2 and J is TRBJ2-2; TCRdb calls TRBD2, which cannot be checked without DNA. Germline loops: CDR1 SNHLY, CDR2 FYNNEI. This CDR3 comprises 16 residues.

This CDR3 is CATSSSLAGERQETQYF. The genes are TRBV15 and TRBJ2-5; TCRdb's D call of TRBD2 is untestable without DNA. This CDR3 contains 17 residues. Germline values: CDR1 LNHNV, CDR2 YYDKDF (reference sequence). The full variable domain, in which reference TRBV15 and TRBJ2-5 provide the parts outside the CDR3, is DAMVIQNPRYQVTQFGKPVTLSCSQTLNHNVMYWYQQKSSQAPKLLFHYYDKDFNNEADTPDNFQSRRPNTSFCFLDIRSPGLGDTAMYLCATSSSLAGERQETQYFGPGTRLLVL.

The chain recombines TRBV20-1 with TRBJ2-7; TCRdb outputs TRBD2, but without DNA this stays unchecked. CDR3 length: 14 residues. Germline V gene sequence: CDR1 DFQATT, CDR2 SNEGSKA (reference sequence). This CDR3 is CSASSGPSSYEQYF.

This sequence joins TRBV10-3 and TRBJ2-1; no DNA is available, so the TRBD2 call from TCRdb remains unchecked. Per germline, CDR1 ENHRY and CDR2 SYGVKD. This CDR3 is 14 amino acids long. The CDR3 loop is CAISDLAGDYEQFF.

The rearrangement joins TRBV6-1 to TRBJ1-3. The CDR3 is 16 amino acids. Germline values: CDR1 MNHNS, CDR2 SASEGT. This CDR3 is CASSERWQNSGNTIYF.

The chain uses TRBV28 and TRBJ1-5; the D call from TCRdb, TRBD1, cannot be confirmed without DNA. The CDR3 totals 13 residues. Germline values: CDR1 MDHEN, CDR2 SYDVKM. The CDR3 sequence: CASSPPADQPQHF.

J is TRBJ2-3 and V is TRBV9. The germline V gene has CDR1 SGDLS and CDR2 YYNGEE. The CDR3 has 12 amino acids. CDR3 protein: CASSVEVDTQYF.

This rearrangement joins TRBV6-5 to TRBJ2-5; TCRdb lists TRBD1, though no DNA is available to test this call. The germline V gene encodes CDR1 MNHEY and CDR2 SVGAGI. The CDR3 extends over 16 amino acids. This CDR3 is CASSPIGQGDQETQYF.

The V and J genes are TRBV7-2 and TRBJ2-7; the D call from TCRdb, TRBD1, cannot be confirmed without DNA. Per germline, CDR1 SGHTA and CDR2 FQGNSA. This CDR3 spans 15 amino acids. The chain's CDR3 is CASSLGQGGPYEQYF.

The chain combines TRBV28 with TRBJ2-7. Per germline, CDR1 MDHEN and CDR2 SYDVKM. The length of the CDR3 is 13 residues. The CDR3 sequence is CASSLDYPNEQYF.

The V gene is TRBV28, the J gene TRBJ2-7; TCRdb picks TRBD1, but there is no DNA to check that call. CDR3 length: 14 amino acids. Per germline, CDR1 MDHEN and CDR2 SYDVKM. The CDR3 reads CASGSGTGEIEQYF.

The chain combines TRBV27 with TRBJ1-5. In germline, CDR1 is MNHEY, CDR2 SMNVEV (reference sequence). This CDR3 is built from 15 residues. This chain's CDR3 is CASSLSAGSGQPQHF.

The chain employs TRBV18 and TRBJ2-7; TCRdb designates TRBD1, a call that cannot be tested without DNA. The CDR3 covers 15 residues. Germline CDR1 reads KGHSH; CDR2 reads LQKENI. CDR3 residues: CASSEPGQGVYEQYF.

This chain's CDR3 is CATGTDYYEQYF. The chain carries TRBV10-3 and TRBJ2-7; lacking DNA, the TRBD1 call made by TCRdb goes unchecked. The CDR3 is 12 residues long. CDR1 is ENHRY and CDR2 is SYGVKD in the germline V gene.

This chain uses TRBV30 with TRBJ1-1. The V gene's germline CDR1 is GTSNPN and CDR2 SVGIG (reference sequence). This CDR3 has 14 amino acids. CDR3 loop: CAWSVHLVNTEAFF.

The rearrangement uses TRBV28 and TRBJ1-2. Germline-derived CDR1 and CDR2 are MDHEN and SYDVKM. This CDR3 has 12 residues. The chain's CDR3 is CASSWSNYGYTF.

This chain joins TRBV29-1 and TRBJ2-5. CDR3 length: 13 residues. Germline V lookup: CDR1 SQVTM, CDR2 ANQGSEA. CDR3 sequence: CSVLPVGQETQYF.

The V call is TRBV5-1, the J call TRBJ2-7. The CDR3 is 12 residues long. Germline V lookup: CDR1 SGHRS, CDR2 YFSETQ. CDR3 protein: CASPDGSYEQYF.

The J gene is TRBJ2-1, the V gene TRBV7-3; no DNA is available, so the TRBD2 call from TCRdb remains unchecked. Per the germline V gene, CDR1 is SGHTA and CDR2 is FQGTGA. This CDR3 region has 16 residues. CDR3 protein: CASSPIAGGPKDEQFF.